Reported below is one T cell receptor beta chain. The antigen is undetermined. This entry is derived from a study of cytomegalovirus exposure and HLA in healthy donors. Study-wide results and caveats: Reports showed the classifier diagnosing cytomegalovirus status with high specificity and sensitivity.

The study ran its PCR with 60 Vbeta and 13 Jbeta primers. Data came from immunoSEQ multiplex PCR; TCRdb stores just in-frame clones and leaves some out. The data show fewer than 85,000 clones, with about 78% seen just once and around 5.1% held by the top ten. What was sequenced was PBMCs. The sequence derives from a male donor in good health and CMV-seropositive.

The CDR3 nucleotides read TGTGCCAGCAGCTTAGCCCTATCGGGAGGCGAGCAGTACTTC. Protein product: CASSLALSGGEQYF. The chain combines TRBV7-6 with TRBJ2-7, with TRBD2 identical over 7 bases. This CDR3 has 14 amino acids. Germline lookup yields CDR1 SGHVS and CDR2 FNYEAQ. The junction had 5 bases not matched to a gene; V was cut back by 0 bases and J by 6 bases. Using reference TRBV7-6 and TRBJ2-7 for the parts outside the CDR3, the full variable domain is GAGVSQSPRYKVTKRGQDVALRCDPISGHVSLYWYRQALGQGPEFLTYFNYEAQQDKSGLPNDRFSAERPEGSISTLTIQRTEQRDSAMYRCASSLALSGGEQYFGPGTRLTVT.